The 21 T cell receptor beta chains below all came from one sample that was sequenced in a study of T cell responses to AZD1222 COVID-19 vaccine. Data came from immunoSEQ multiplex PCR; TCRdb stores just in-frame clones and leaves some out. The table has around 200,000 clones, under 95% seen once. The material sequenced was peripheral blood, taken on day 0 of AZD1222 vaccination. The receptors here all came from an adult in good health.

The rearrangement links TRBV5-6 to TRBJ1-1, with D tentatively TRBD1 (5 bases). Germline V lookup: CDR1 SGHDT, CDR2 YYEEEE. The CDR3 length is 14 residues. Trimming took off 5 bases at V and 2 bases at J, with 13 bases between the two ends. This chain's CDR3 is CASSPFGGNTEAFF. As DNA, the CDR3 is TGTGCCAGCAGTCCTTTTGGGGGAAACACTGAAGCTTTCTTT.

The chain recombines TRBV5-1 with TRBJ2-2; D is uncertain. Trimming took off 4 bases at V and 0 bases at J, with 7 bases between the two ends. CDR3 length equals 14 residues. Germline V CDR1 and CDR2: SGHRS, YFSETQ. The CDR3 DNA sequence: TGCGCCAGCAGCCAACAGTCGAACACCGGGGAGCTGTTTTTT. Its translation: CASSQQSNTGELFF.

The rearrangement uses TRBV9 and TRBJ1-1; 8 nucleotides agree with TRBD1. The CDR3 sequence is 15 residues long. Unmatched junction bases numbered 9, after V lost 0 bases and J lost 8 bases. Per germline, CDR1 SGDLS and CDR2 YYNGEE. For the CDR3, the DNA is TGTGCCAGCAGCGTAGAGGGGGTCGGACAGGGAGAAGCTTTCTTT. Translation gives CASSVEGVGQGEAFF.

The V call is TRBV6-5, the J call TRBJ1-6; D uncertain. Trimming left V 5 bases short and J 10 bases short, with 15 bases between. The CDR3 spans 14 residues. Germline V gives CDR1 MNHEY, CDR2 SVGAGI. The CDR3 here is CASSQRTGRSPLHF. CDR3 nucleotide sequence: TGTGCCAGCAGTCAAAGGACGGGGAGGTCACCCCTCCACTTT.

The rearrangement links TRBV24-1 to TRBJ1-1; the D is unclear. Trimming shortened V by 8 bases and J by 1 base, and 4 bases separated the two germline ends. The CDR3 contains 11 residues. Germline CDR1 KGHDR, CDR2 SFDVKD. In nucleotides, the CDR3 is TGTGCCACCAAGGCGAACACTGAAGCTTTCTTT. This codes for CATKANTEAFF.

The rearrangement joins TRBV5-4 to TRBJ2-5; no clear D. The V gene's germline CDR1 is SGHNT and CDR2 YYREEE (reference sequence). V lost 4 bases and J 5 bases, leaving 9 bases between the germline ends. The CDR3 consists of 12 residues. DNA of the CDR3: TGTGCCAGCAGCGCGGACCCGGAGACCCAGTACTTC. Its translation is CASSADPETQYF.

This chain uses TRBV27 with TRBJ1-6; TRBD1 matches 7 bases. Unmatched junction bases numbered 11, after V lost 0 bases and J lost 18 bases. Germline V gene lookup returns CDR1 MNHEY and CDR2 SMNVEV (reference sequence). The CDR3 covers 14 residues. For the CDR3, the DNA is TGTGCCAGCAGTTTATCGGGACAGCATCACCGTCACCACTTT. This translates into CASSLSGQHHRHHF.

Written as DNA, the CDR3 is TGTGCCAGCAGCCAAGAGAGAAGACTCCTAGATACGCAGTATTTT. Its translation is CASSQERRLLDTQYF. V and J are TRBV3-1 (or the pseudogene TRBV3-2) and TRBJ2-3, with D hard to call. The germline gives CDR1 LGHDT, CDR2 YNNKEL (reference sequence). The V end lost 0 bases, the J end lost 5 bases, and 12 bases lay between the germline ends. The CDR3 is 15 amino acids.

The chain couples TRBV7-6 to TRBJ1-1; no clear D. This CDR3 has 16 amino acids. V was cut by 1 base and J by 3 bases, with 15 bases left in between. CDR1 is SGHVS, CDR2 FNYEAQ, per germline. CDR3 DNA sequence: TGTGCCAGCAGCTTAGGTCAAAGGTTCTTGGACACTGAAGCTTTCTTT. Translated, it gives CASSLGQRFLDTEAFF.

CDR3: CAWGTGSTEAFF. The CDR3 DNA is TGTGCCTGGGGTACAGGGAGTACTGAAGCTTTCTTT. The chain carries TRBV30 and TRBJ1-1; perhaps TRBD1 as D (6 bases). The CDR3 is made up of 12 amino acids. Trimming removed 5 bases from V and 5 bases from J, with 12 bases in between. Germline CDR1 GTSNPN, CDR2 SVGIG (reference sequence).

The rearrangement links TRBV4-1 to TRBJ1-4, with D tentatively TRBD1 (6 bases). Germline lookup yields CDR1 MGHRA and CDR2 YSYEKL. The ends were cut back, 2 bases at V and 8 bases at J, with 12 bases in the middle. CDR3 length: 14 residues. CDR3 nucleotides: TGCGCCAGCAGCCAAACAGGGTTTCAGGAAAAACTGTTTTTT. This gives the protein CASSQTGFQEKLFF.

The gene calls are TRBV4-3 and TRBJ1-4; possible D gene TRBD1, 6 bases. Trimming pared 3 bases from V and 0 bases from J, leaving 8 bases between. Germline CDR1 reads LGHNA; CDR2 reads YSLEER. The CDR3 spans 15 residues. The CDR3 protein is CASSHGQPTNEKLFF. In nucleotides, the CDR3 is TGCGCCAGCAGCCACGGACAGCCAACTAATGAAAAACTGTTTTTT.

The CDR3: CASSQITQGANEKLFF. In DNA form, the CDR3 reads TGTGCCAGCAGCCAGATTACCCAGGGGGCTAATGAAAAACTGTTTTTT. V usage is TRBV4-2 and J usage is TRBJ1-4; 7 nucleotides agree with TRBD1. CDR3 length: 16 residues. CDR1 and CDR2 (germline): LGHNA, YNFKEQ. V shed 3 bases and J 3 bases; nucleotides not matched to a gene: 7.

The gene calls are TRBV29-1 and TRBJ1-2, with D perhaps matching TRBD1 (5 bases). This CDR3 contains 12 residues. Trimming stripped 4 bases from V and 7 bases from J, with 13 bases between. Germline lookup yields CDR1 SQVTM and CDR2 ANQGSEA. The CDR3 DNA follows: TGCAGCGTTGCTGAGGGGATCGTTGGCTACACCTTC. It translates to CSVAEGIVGYTF.

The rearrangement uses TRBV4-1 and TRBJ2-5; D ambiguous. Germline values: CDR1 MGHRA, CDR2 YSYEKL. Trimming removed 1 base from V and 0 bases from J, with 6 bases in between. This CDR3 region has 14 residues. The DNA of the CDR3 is TGCGCCAGCAGCCAAGGTTCGTACCAAGAGACCCAGTACTTC. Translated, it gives CASSQGSYQETQYF.

CDR3 sequence reads: CASSTYPHEEQYF. For the CDR3, the DNA is TGTGCCAGCAGCACCTATCCCCACGAAGAGCAGTATTTT. The chain carries TRBV7-9 and TRBJ2-3, with D unclear. Trimming pared 5 bases from V and 11 bases from J, leaving 17 bases between. The CDR3 is 13 amino acids. Germline values: CDR1 SEHNR, CDR2 FQNEAQ (reference sequence).

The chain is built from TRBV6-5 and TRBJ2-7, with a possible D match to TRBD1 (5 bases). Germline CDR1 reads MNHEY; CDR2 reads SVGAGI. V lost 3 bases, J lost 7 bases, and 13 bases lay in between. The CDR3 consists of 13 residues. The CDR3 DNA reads TGTGCCAGCAGTTATAGCAGGGCTGGGGAGCAGTACTTC. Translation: CASSYSRAGEQYF.

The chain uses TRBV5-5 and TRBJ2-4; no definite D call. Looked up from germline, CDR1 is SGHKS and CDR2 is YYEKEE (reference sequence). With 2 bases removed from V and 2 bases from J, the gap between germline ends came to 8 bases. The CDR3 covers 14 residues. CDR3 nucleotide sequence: TGTGCCAGCAGCTTTGGGGTTTCCAAAAACATTCAGTACTTC. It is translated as CASSFGVSKNIQYF. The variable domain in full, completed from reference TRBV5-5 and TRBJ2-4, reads DAGVTQSPTHLIKTRGQQVTLRCSPISGHKSVSWYQQVLGQGPQFIFQYYEKEERGRGNFPDRFSARQFPNYSSELNVNALLLGDSALYLCASSFGVSKNIQYFGAGTRLSVL.

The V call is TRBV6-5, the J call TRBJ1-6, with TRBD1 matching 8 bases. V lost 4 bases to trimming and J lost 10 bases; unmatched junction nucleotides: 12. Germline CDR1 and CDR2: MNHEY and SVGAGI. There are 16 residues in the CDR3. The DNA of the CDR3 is TGTGCCAGCAGTTCCGGGACAGGTACCGGGGGGTCACCCCTCCACTTT. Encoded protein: CASSSGTGTGGSPLHF.

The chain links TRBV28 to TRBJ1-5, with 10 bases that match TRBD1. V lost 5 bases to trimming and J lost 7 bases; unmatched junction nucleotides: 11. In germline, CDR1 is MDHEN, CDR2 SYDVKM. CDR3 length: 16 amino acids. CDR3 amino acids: CASSPTGGRTGQPQHF. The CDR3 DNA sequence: TGTGCCAGCAGTCCGACAGGGGGCAGGACTGGCCAGCCCCAGCATTTT.

CDR3 sequence reads: CASRQGAGNTIYF. The CDR3 bases are TGTGCCAGCAGACAGGGGGCTGGAAACACCATATATTTT. The chain links TRBV6-6 to TRBJ1-3, with 8 bases fitting TRBD1. The junction had 0 bases not matched to a gene; V was cut back by 6 bases and J by 2 bases. The CDR3 loop spans 13 amino acids. Germline lookup yields CDR1 MNHNY and CDR2 SVGAGI (reference sequence).